These 22 T cell receptor beta chains were sequenced from one sample in a study of cytomegalovirus exposure and HLA in healthy donors. TCRdb's table, derived via immunoSEQ multiplex PCR, lists solely in-frame clones and lacks some. The sample shows about 90,000 clones, 84% of them seen only once. Sequenced material: PBMCs. These receptors were obtained from a woman younger than 35 in good health and CMV-seropositive.

As concerns this clone: This same CDR3 is encoded by further DNA sequences in the sample. The V gene is TRBV5-6, the J gene TRBJ2-1; unclear D gene. From germline, CDR1 is SGHDT and CDR2 YYEEEE. The CDR3 covers 11 residues. Trimming removed 0 bases at V and 10 bases at J, with 5 bases between. The chain's CDR3 is CASSLALEQFF. The DNA for the CDR3 is TGTGCCAGCAGCTTGGCCCTCGAGCAGTTCTTC.

The rearrangement links TRBV7-9 to TRBJ2-6, with 7 positions matching TRBD1. After removal of 0 bases from V and 0 bases from J, the junction contained 5 bases not matched to a gene. The CDR3 loop spans 18 amino acids. From germline, CDR1 is SEHNR and CDR2 FQNEAQ (reference sequence). The CDR3 loop is CASSLAQGVLSGANVLTF. In DNA form, the CDR3 reads TGTGCCAGCAGCTTAGCCCAGGGGGTGCTCTCTGGGGCCAACGTCCTGACTTTC.

The CDR3 loop is CAWRRTGSGNTIYF. In nucleotides, the CDR3 is TGTGCCTGGAGGAGGACAGGGTCTGGAAACACCATATATTTT. V and J are TRBV30 and TRBJ1-3; the match to TRBD1 covers 8 bases. CDR1 and CDR2 from the germline V gene are GTSNPN and SVGIG (reference sequence). The CDR3 is made up of 14 amino acids. Trimming took 3 bases from V and 1 from J; bases not matched to a gene: 2. The full variable domain, its missing parts supplied by reference TRBV30 and TRBJ1-3, is SQTIHQWPATLVQPVGSPLSLECTVEGTSNPNLYWYRQAAGRGLQLLFYSVGIGQISSEVPQNLSASRPQDRQFILSSKKLLLSDSGFYLCAWRRTGSGNTIYFGEGSWLTVV.

This clone was counted a few times. V gene TRBV9 combines with J gene TRBJ1-1; TRBD1 agrees at 7 bases. CDR1 is SGDLS, CDR2 YYNGEE, per germline. Trimming took 2 bases from V and 0 from J; bases not matched to a gene: 4. The CDR3 contains 15 residues. The CDR3 bases are TGTGCCAGCAGCGTGAGGGGACAGTTGAACACTGAAGCTTTCTTT. Translating gives CASSVRGQLNTEAFF.

V usage is TRBV27 and J usage is TRBJ2-3; the match to TRBD2 covers 12 bases. CDR3 length: 15 amino acids. The V segment lost 7 bases and the J segment 1 base; nucleotides outside the gene matches: 3. CDR1 and CDR2 (germline): MNHEY, SMNVEV (reference sequence). CDR3 DNA: TGTGCCAGCACTAGCGGGGGGGCGGGCACAGATACGCAGTATTTT. This gives the protein CASTSGGAGTDTQYF.

The chain has TRBV30 and TRBJ2-7; D is unresolved. The CDR3 runs 13 residues. The V end was cut by 0 bases, the J end by 10 bases, with 16 bases between. The germline gives CDR1 GTSNPN, CDR2 SVGIG (reference sequence). CDR3 sequence (DNA): TGTGCCTGGAGTGTACAAATGGGCAGGAAACAGTACTTC. It codes for CAWSVQMGRKQYF.

CDR3 nucleotides: TGTGCCAGCAGTCCGTTTTTACGGGGTGAAGCTTTCTTT. Translated: CASSPFLRGEAFF. This chain uses TRBV27 with TRBJ1-1; D remains ambiguous. The CDR3 consists of 13 residues. Trimming left V 5 bases short and J 7 bases short, with 14 bases between. Germline-derived CDR1 and CDR2 are MNHEY and SMNVEV (reference sequence).

The genes are TRBV2 and TRBJ1-4; D may be TRBD1 (5 bases). CDR1 and CDR2 (germline): SNHLY, FYNNEI. The CDR3 has 15 residues. Trimming pared 2 bases from V and 3 bases from J, leaving 10 bases between. CDR3 DNA: TGTGCCAGCAGTGAACTCCAAGGGGCTAATGAAAAACTGTTTTTT. Translation: CASSELQGANEKLFF.

The CDR3 DNA is TGTGCCTCTCAAGGGACAGGGCGGTACGAGCAGTACTTC. Encoded protein: CASQGTGRYEQYF. J is TRBJ2-7 and V is TRBV6-5, with 9 bases aligning to TRBD1. The ends lost 11 bases at V and 4 bases at J; junction bases unmatched: 9. This CDR3 comprises 13 residues. In germline, CDR1 is MNHEY, CDR2 SVGAGI.

The chain combines TRBV7-9 with TRBJ2-7; D is undetermined. V was clipped by 5 bases and J by 5 bases, with 7 bases between them. In germline, CDR1 is SEHNR, CDR2 FQNEAQ (reference sequence). The length of the CDR3 is 11 residues. CDR3 nucleotides: TGTGCCAGCAGCGTAGTCGACGAGCAGTACTTC. Translating it yields CASSVVDEQYF.

The chain is built from TRBV7-2 and TRBJ2-5, with D possibly matching TRBD1 (5 bases). Trimming removed 4 bases at V and 7 bases at J, with 19 bases between. The CDR3 runs to 15 residues. Per germline, CDR1 SGHTA and CDR2 FQGNSA. CDR3 bases: TGTGCCAGCAGCTCCTATCTACAGGCCCCGGGGACCCAGTACTTC. Residues: CASSSYLQAPGTQYF.

This clone has more than one count but fewer than ten. The chain recombines TRBV7-8 with TRBJ2-1, with 7 bases fitting TRBD2. Germline V gene data show CDR1 as SGHVS and CDR2 as FQNEAQ. V shed 4 bases and J 5 bases; nucleotides not matched to a gene: 11. CDR3 length: 16 residues. The DNA for the CDR3 is TGTGCCAGCAGCTCCCGTAGACTAGCAGTCAACAATGAGCAGTTCTTC. This translates into CASSSRRLAVNNEQFF.

This clone appeared a single time. The chain combines TRBV7-8 with TRBJ2-7, with D tentatively TRBD2 (8 bases). CDR1 SGHVS and CDR2 FQNEAQ come from the germline V gene. The CDR3 sequence is 16 residues long. V was pared by 1 base and J by 5 bases, with 18 bases between. The CDR3 is CASSLEAGDRAHEQYF. DNA for the CDR3: TGTGCCAGCAGCTTAGAAGCGGGAGACAGGGCCCACGAGCAGTACTTC.

CDR3 DNA: TGTGCCAGCAGAGGGGGGGGGAACACTGAAGCTTTCTTT. As protein: CASRGGGNTEAFF. The chain joins TRBV28 to TRBJ1-1; tentative D call: TRBD1 (6 bases). CDR3 length: 13 residues. Between the trimmed V and J ends, which lost 6 bases and 1 base, there was a span of 9 bases. CDR1 is MDHEN and CDR2 is SYDVKM in the germline V gene.

The genes are TRBV5-1 and TRBJ2-7, with 13 bases matching TRBD2. V lost 4 bases and J lost 9; bases outside the gene matches: 7. Germline loops: CDR1 SGHRS, CDR2 YFSETQ. CDR3 size: 14 residues. The CDR3 nucleotides read TGCGCCAGCAGCCCCGGGACTAGCGGGGCCGGGCAGTACTTC. Protein: CASSPGTSGAGQYF.

V gene TRBV6-1 combines with J gene TRBJ1-5, with a weak D call TRBD1 (5 bases). The CDR3 has 13 amino acids. Germline assignment: CDR1 MNHNS and CDR2 SASEGT. Between the trimmed V and J ends, which lost 3 bases and 11 bases, there was a span of 14 bases. CDR3 DNA: TGTGCCAGCAGTGAGACTGCGGGACGGGCCCAGCATTTT. Its translation is CASSETAGRAQHF.

This clone appeared a single time. The CDR3 spells CASSPLDRYEAFF. The CDR3 nucleotides read TGTGCCAGCAGCCCCTTAGACAGATATGAAGCTTTCTTT. The V gene is TRBV11-2, the J gene TRBJ1-1, with a weak D call TRBD1 (5 bases). The germline V and J ends were trimmed by 5 bases and 7 bases, with 14 bases remaining between them. This CDR3 contains 13 residues. Germline V gene lookup returns CDR1 SGHAT and CDR2 FQNNGV.

This chain connects TRBV18 to TRBJ2-1; 15 bases align to TRBD2. The CDR3 is made up of 20 amino acids. Trimming removed 3 bases from V and 4 bases from J; junction bases left unmatched: 13. Germline loops: CDR1 KGHSH, CDR2 LQKENI. In nucleotides, the CDR3 is TGTGCCAGCTCACCGCTCCGTTCCGGGACTAGCGGGGGGAAGTACAATGAGCAGTTCTTC. It encodes CASSPLRSGTSGGKYNEQFF.

This clone was seen a single time. This rearrangement joins TRBV15 to TRBJ2-1; possible D gene TRBD2, 6 bases. Germline values: CDR1 LNHNV, CDR2 YYDKDF (reference sequence). Trimming removed 0 bases at V and 12 bases at J, with 12 bases between. CDR3 size: 13 residues. In nucleotides, the CDR3 is TGTGCCACCAGCAGAGATCCCCCGCGGGGGCAGTTCTTC. This encodes CATSRDPPRGQFF.

V and J are TRBV11-2 and TRBJ2-3; 9 nucleotides align to TRBD2. CDR3 length: 16 residues. Germline-derived CDR1 and CDR2 are SGHAT and FQNNGV. J lost 3 bases, V lost 1 base, and 5 bases had no gene match. For the CDR3, the DNA is TGTGCCAGCAGCTTAGCCGGCGGGGGGGCAACAGATACGCAGTATTTT. Translated: CASSLAGGGATDTQYF.

V usage is TRBV6-6 and J usage is TRBJ1-5; D unclear. From germline, CDR1 is MNHNY and CDR2 SVGAGI (reference sequence). The V end lost 2 bases, the J end lost 4 bases, and 12 bases lay between the germline ends. The CDR3 is 15 amino acids. The CDR3 sequence is CASSYPIGGNQPQHF. CDR3 nucleotides: TGTGCCAGCAGTTACCCTATAGGCGGGAATCAGCCCCAGCATTTT.

The rearrangement links TRBV5-3 to TRBJ1-5; the D is unclear. TRBV5-3 is treated as an ORF (open reading frame) with a function not yet certain. The CDR3 totals 15 residues. With 2 bases removed from V and 4 bases from J, the gap between germline ends came to 13 bases. CDR3 sequence (DNA): TGTGCCAGAAGCTTTCGGTTGACTTGGAATCAGCCCCAGCATTTT. Translated, it gives CARSFRLTWNQPQHF.